These 30 T cell receptor beta chains were all obtained from the same sample, sequenced in a study of T-cell reconstitution after alpha-beta-depleted transplantation in children. A library of TCRbeta sequences, prepared with unique molecular identifiers, was generated. TCRdb called the PCR reads again in MiXCR, with one record for every CDR3 protein. Of 90,000 to 100,000 distinct CDR3 sequences listed, about 22% are singletons. Here the sequenced sample was PBMCs, taken before TCRalphabeta/CD19-depleted stem cell transplant. The receptor source for this set is a boy younger than 10 with acute lymphoblastic leukemia, due to receive a stem cell transplant.

The chain combines TRBV5-1 with TRBJ2-3, with no clear D. The CDR3 is 13 residues long. Germline-derived CDR1 and CDR2 are SGHRS and YFSETQ. The V end lost 4 bases, the J end lost 3 bases, and 9 bases lay between the germline ends. This chain's CDR3 is CASSPVTTDTQYF. The CDR3 region has the DNA TGCGCCAGCAGCCCGGTGACTACAGATACGCAGTATTTT.

This clonotype turned up a few times. V gene TRBV5-1 combines with J gene TRBJ1-1, with a possible D match to TRBD1 (5 bases). The CDR3 is 13 residues long. Looked up from germline, CDR1 is SGHRS and CDR2 is YFSETQ. V lost 2 bases and J lost 6, with 11 bases in between. The CDR3, as DNA: TGCGCCAGCAGCTTTGGGGGATTCGCTGAAGCTTTCTTT. Protein product: CASSFGGFAEAFF.

The chain links TRBV29-1 to TRBJ2-1, with D possibly being TRBD2 (5 bases). The CDR3 length is 17 residues. Germline V CDR1 and CDR2: SQVTM, ANQGSEA. V shed 0 bases and J shed 0 bases, with 15 bases lying between them. The CDR3 loop reads CSVEDIYIGSSYNEQFF. The CDR3 DNA is TGCAGCGTTGAAGATATCTATATAGGGAGCTCCTACAATGAGCAGTTCTTC.

This clonotype occurred a few times. The genes are TRBV20-1 and TRBJ2-7; D uncertain. V shed 6 bases and J shed 1 base, with 10 bases lying between them. Looked up from germline, CDR1 is DFQATT and CDR2 is SNEGSKA (reference sequence). The CDR3 is made up of 12 amino acids. CDR3 in amino acids: CSALDRSYEQYF. The CDR3 DNA reads TGCAGTGCCCTGGACCGTTCCTACGAGCAGTACTTC.

Points on this clonotype: Being one base from a much bigger clone, this may be a read error. Here the CDR3 omits its conserved ending phenylalanine or tryptophan, so a read error is the likely source. V is TRBV7-9 and J is TRBJ2-7, with TRBD1 as a possible D gene (6 bases). The CDR3 consists of 13 residues. Trimming cost V 5 bases and J 5 bases, with 13 bases left between them. Germline loops: CDR1 SEHNR, CDR2 FQNEAQ (reference sequence). Written as DNA, the CDR3 is TGTGCCAGCAGCCCAACAGGGATCCACGAGCAGTACATC. Encoded protein: CASSPTGIHEQYI.

The chain links TRBV20-1 to TRBJ2-1; D might be TRBD2 (6 bases). The V end lost 5 bases, the J end lost 0 bases, and 14 bases lay between the germline ends. Germline V gene sequence: CDR1 DFQATT, CDR2 SNEGSKA (reference sequence). The CDR3 has 15 amino acids. The CDR3 region has the DNA TGCAGTGCTTCCAGGGACTTGACCTCCTACAATGAGCAGTTCTTC. Protein: CSASRDLTSYNEQFF.

The sample holds a few counts of this clonotype. The chain couples TRBV29-1 to TRBJ2-2; D remains ambiguous. Per germline, CDR1 SQVTM and CDR2 ANQGSEA. The CDR3 is 12 residues long. CDR3 loop: CSVVPWTGELFF. The DNA for the CDR3 is TGCAGTGTCGTTCCGTGGACCGGGGAGCTGTTTTTT.

This clonotype was counted between two and nine times. The rearrangement uses TRBV29-1 and TRBJ2-1, with 9 bases that match TRBD1. The CDR3 is made up of 17 amino acids. CDR1 is SQVTM, CDR2 ANQGSEA, per germline. The V and J ends lost 6 bases and 5 bases, in that order; junction bases with no gene match: 17. The CDR3 nucleotides read TGCAGCGTGTCGAAAGATCGAGCTGGGACAGGGAACAATGAGCAGTTCTTC. Translation: CSVSKDRAGTGNNEQFF.

This sequence joins TRBV12-3 or TRBV12-4 and TRBJ2-5; TRBD2 agrees at 7 bases. V lost 1 base to trimming and J lost 1 base; unmatched junction nucleotides: 6. The CDR3 contains 16 residues. CDR3 protein: CASSLEASGGQETQYF. The CDR3 DNA is TGTGCCAGCAGTTTAGAGGCTAGCGGAGGCCAAGAGACCCAGTACTTC.

The gene calls are TRBV7-2 and TRBJ2-7, with 14 positions matching TRBD2. The CDR3 consists of 15 residues. Germline CDR1 and CDR2: SGHTA and FQGNSA. Germline trimming cut 6 bases from V and 5 bases from J; bases unmatched to any gene: 6. CDR3 region: CASRLTSGRVHEQYF. As DNA, the CDR3 is TGTGCCAGCAGGCTGACTAGCGGGAGGGTCCACGAGCAGTACTTC.

This clonotype was observed a single time. The chain has TRBV3-1 and TRBJ2-5, with 9 bases aligning to TRBD1. CDR1 is LGHDT, CDR2 YNNKEL, per germline (reference sequence). The CDR3 sequence is 16 residues long. J lost 1 base, V lost 4 bases, and 7 bases had no gene match. CDR3 residues: CASSPWDRAPQETQYF. DNA of the CDR3: TGTGCCAGCAGCCCCTGGGACAGGGCCCCCCAAGAGACCCAGTACTTC.

This clonotype has ten or more counts. The genes are TRBV7-2 and TRBJ1-4, with D unclear. Trimming took 5 bases from V and 3 from J, leaving 7 bases between them. The CDR3 consists of 13 residues. Germline V gives CDR1 SGHTA, CDR2 FQGNSA. The DNA of the CDR3 is TGTGCCAGCAGCAAAGAGGCTAATGAAAAACTGTTTTTT. Translating it yields CASSKEANEKLFF.

This clonotype was counted at least ten times. This chain links TRBV5-1 with TRBJ1-2; 9 nucleotides match TRBD1. CDR3 length: 17 amino acids. J gave up 5 bases and V 2 bases, and 13 bases lay outside the gene matches. The germline V gene has CDR1 SGHRS and CDR2 YFSETQ. CDR3 amino acids: CASSFDRSTGGGYGYTF. The CDR3 DNA follows: TGCGCCAGCAGCTTCGACCGGAGTACAGGGGGCGGGTATGGCTACACCTTC.

This clonotype was counted many times. The V and J genes are TRBV5-1 and TRBJ2-1; a weak D match, TRBD1 (5 bases). The CDR3 is made up of 16 amino acids. V was shortened by 0 bases and J by 6 bases, with 16 bases between the two germline ends. Germline V gene lookup returns CDR1 SGHRS and CDR2 YFSETQ. The CDR3 DNA reads as TGCGCCAGCAGCTTGGCCGCGGCAGGGCAGGGCAATGAGCAGTTCTTC. Its protein product is CASSLAAAGQGNEQFF.

There are a few counts of this clonotype. The V gene is TRBV2, the J gene TRBJ2-7; D is possibly TRBD1 (5 bases). V was pared by 3 bases and J by 3 bases, with 12 bases between. The germline V gene has CDR1 SNHLY and CDR2 FYNNEI. The length of the CDR3 is 14 residues. CDR3 in DNA: TGTGCCAGCAGTGAGGTCAGGGCCTTCTACGAGCAGTACTTC. This encodes CASSEVRAFYEQYF.

This clonotype has more than one count but fewer than ten. The chain is built from TRBV9 and TRBJ2-1; 7 nucleotides align to TRBD2. The V gene end was trimmed by 0 bases and the J gene end by 5 bases; junction bases not matched to a gene: 8. The CDR3 spans 16 residues. Germline CDR1 SGDLS, CDR2 YYNGEE. The CDR3 reads CASSVDGGGRNNEQFF. In nucleotides, the CDR3 is TGTGCCAGCAGCGTAGACGGGGGAGGGAGGAACAATGAGCAGTTCTTC. Full variable domain (missing parts from reference TRBV9 and TRBJ2-1): DSGVTQTPKHLITATGQRVTLRCSPRSGDLSVYWYQQSLDQGLQFLIQYYNGEERAKGNILERFSAQQFPDLHSELNLSSLELGDSALYFCASSVDGGGRNNEQFFGPGTRLTVL.

The rearrangement links TRBV27 to TRBJ2-7, with D perhaps matching TRBD1 or TRBD2 (6 bases each). Trimming left V 7 bases short and J 2 bases short, with 18 bases between. In germline, CDR1 is MNHEY, CDR2 SMNVEV (reference sequence). The CDR3 loop spans 15 amino acids. The CDR3 protein is CASIGHQGRPYEQYF. The CDR3 DNA sequence: TGTGCCAGCATTGGTCACCAGGGGAGGCCCTACGAGCAGTACTTC.

This clonotype has ten or more counts. The chain couples TRBV29-1 to TRBJ2-2, with D possibly being TRBD2 (5 bases). The germline gives CDR1 SQVTM, CDR2 ANQGSEA. This CDR3 has 12 amino acids. The ends were cut back, 2 bases at V and 7 bases at J, with 8 bases in the middle. DNA for the CDR3: TGCAGCGTTGAAAAAGCGGTCGGGGAGCTGTTTTTT. It translates to CSVEKAVGELFF.

The table lists this clonotype with a few counts. The chain joins TRBV12-5 to TRBJ2-5; weak D call: TRBD1 (7 bases). Looked up from germline, CDR1 is LGHNT and CDR2 is FRNRAP. Trimming cost V 0 bases and J 4 bases, with 18 bases left between them. The length of the CDR3 is 17 residues. This CDR3 is CASGLVLTGDGGETQYF. The CDR3 DNA reads as TGTGCTAGTGGTTTGGTACTTACAGGGGACGGGGGAGAGACCCAGTACTTC. Full variable domain (rest looked up from reference TRBV12-5 and TRBJ2-5): DARVTQTPRHKVTEMGQEVTMRCQPILGHNTVFWYRQTMMQGLELLAYFRNRAPLDDSGMPKDRFSAEMPDATLATLKIQPSEPRDSAVYFCASGLVLTGDGGETQYFGPGTRLLVL.

The chain combines TRBV5-1 with TRBJ2-6, with 8 nucleotides matching TRBD1. The germline V gene encodes CDR1 SGHRS and CDR2 YFSETQ. With 3 bases clipped from V and 13 bases from J, the junction kept 15 bases outside the gene matches. The CDR3 consists of 16 residues. The CDR3 loop reads CASSSTGTGNWFVLTF. The CDR3 nucleotides read TGCGCCAGCAGCTCTACCGGGACAGGCAATTGGTTTGTCCTGACTTTC.

This clonotype was observed a handful of times. The chain carries TRBV28 and TRBJ2-1, with 11 bases that match TRBD2. V was clipped by 8 bases and J by 9 bases; unmatched bases: 12. Germline V gives CDR1 MDHEN, CDR2 SYDVKM. The CDR3 has 15 residues. CDR3: CASRGAGLADSEQFF. CDR3 DNA: TGTGCCAGCCGCGGGGCGGGACTAGCGGATTCTGAGCAGTTCTTC. Full variable domain (remainder filled in from reference TRBV28 and TRBJ2-1): DVKVTQSSRYLVKRTGEKVFLECVQDMDHENMFWYRQDPGLGLRLIYFSYDVKMKEKGDIPEGYSVSREKKERFSLILESASTNQTSMYLCASRGAGLADSEQFFGPGTRLTVL.

This clonotype was counted a few times. This chain joins TRBV28 and TRBJ2-5, with unresolved D. The CDR3 sequence is 13 residues long. Germline loops: CDR1 MDHEN, CDR2 SYDVKM. Deletions cut 1 base from V and 3 bases from J, with 6 bases between. The CDR3 loop is CASSLSLKETQYF. Here the CDR3 DNA reads TGTGCCAGCAGTTTATCACTAAAAGAGACCCAGTACTTC.

This chain uses TRBV5-1 with TRBJ1-1, with D possibly TRBD1 on 6 matching bases. The CDR3 is made up of 15 amino acids. Germline V gene sequence: CDR1 SGHRS, CDR2 YFSETQ. With 5 bases removed from V and 0 bases from J, the gap between germline ends came to 14 bases. The CDR3 sequence is CASSERTVMNTEAFF. CDR3 nucleotides: TGCGCCAGCAGTGAGAGGACAGTCATGAACACTGAAGCTTTCTTT.

There are a few counts of this clonotype. This chain links TRBV5-1 with TRBJ2-7; TRBD2 matches at 10 bases. This CDR3 contains 17 residues. V shed 1 base and J 0 bases; nucleotides not matched to a gene: 7. Germline-derived CDR1 and CDR2 are SGHRS and YFSETQ. Here the CDR3 DNA reads TGCGCCAGCAGCTTGACGGGGGGACTAGCGAGCTCCTACGAGCAGTACTTC. It yields the protein CASSLTGGLASSYEQYF.

The chain links TRBV12-3 or TRBV12-4 to TRBJ2-2, with 7 nucleotides matching TRBD2. Unmatched junction bases numbered 22, after V lost 6 bases and J lost 9 bases. The CDR3 runs to 18 residues. DNA of the CDR3: TGTGCCAGCAGACATACCCTAGCGGAGGGGCCTGGTCGGTGGGAGCTGTTTTTT. Amino acids: CASRHTLAEGPGRWELFF.

The chain carries TRBV6-1 and TRBJ2-1, with 8 positions matching TRBD1. V dropped 9 bases and J dropped 7; count of bases not matched to a gene: 17. The CDR3 has 16 residues. Looked up from germline, CDR1 is MNHNS and CDR2 is SASEGT. The CDR3 loop reads CASLRSRTGRLNEQFF. The CDR3 nucleotides read TGTGCCAGTCTTCGGTCCCGGACAGGGCGATTAAATGAGCAGTTCTTC.

This clonotype was counted a few times. The chain joins TRBV5-6 to TRBJ2-2, with TRBD1 matching 9 bases. The CDR3 is made up of 17 amino acids. V was pared by 0 bases and J by 5 bases, with 8 bases of the junction left unmatched. Per the germline V gene, CDR1 is SGHDT and CDR2 is YYEEEE. CDR3 loop: CASSLGGTGRWTGELFF. The CDR3 DNA follows: TGTGCCAGCAGCTTGGGAGGGACAGGGCGGTGGACCGGGGAGCTGTTTTTT.

The chain couples TRBV5-1 to TRBJ2-1, with TRBD2 matching 12 bases. Germline CDR1 is SGHRS and CDR2 is YFSETQ. This CDR3 region has 16 residues. V lost 4 bases and J lost 0; bases outside the gene matches: 2. CDR3 residues: CASSGLAGFSYNEQFF. The CDR3, as DNA: TGCGCCAGCAGCGGACTAGCGGGATTCTCCTACAATGAGCAGTTCTTC.

CDR3 DNA: TGTGCCAGCAGTTATCGACGCAATGAGCAGTTCTTC. Encoded protein: CASSYRRNEQFF. The rearrangement uses TRBV12-3 or TRBV12-4 and TRBJ2-1; D is unresolved. This CDR3 is 12 amino acids long. V lost 4 bases, J lost 6 bases, and 7 bases lay in between.

Only a few counts were recorded for this clonotype. The chain carries TRBV5-1 and TRBJ2-7; 8 positions agree with TRBD1. The CDR3 totals 16 residues. The trim removed 1 base at V and 2 bases at J, leaving 8 bases unmatched. Per germline, CDR1 SGHRS and CDR2 YFSETQ. CDR3 protein: CASSLNGGQAAYEQYF. CDR3 bases: TGCGCCAGCAGCTTGAATGGGGGACAGGCGGCCTACGAGCAGTACTTC. The full variable domain, completed using reference TRBV5-1 and TRBJ2-7, is KAGVTQTPRYLIKTRGQQVTLSCSPISGHRSVSWYQQTPGQGLQFLFEYFSETQRNKGNFPGRFSGRQFSNSRSEMNVSTLELGDSALYLCASSLNGGQAAYEQYFGPGTRLTVT.